This T cell receptor (beta chain) derives from a study of CD8+CD57+ T cells in acquired aplastic anemia. Study-level background: Recorded DNA amounts for sorted CD4+ and CD8+ cells had an average of 3.2 ug.

With 4 bases clipped from V and 4 bases from J, the junction kept 4 bases outside the gene matches. The CDR3 consists of 14 residues. The V gene's germline CDR1 is KGHDR and CDR2 SFDVKD. This clonotype was found many times. Genomic DNA served as template for TCR beta VDJ and CDR3 profiling. MiXCR, applied by TCRdb to the reads, yields one record per CDR3 protein. The data contain under 200,000 distinct CDR3 sequences, roughly half of them singletons. Those patients picked for sequencing had displayed CD8+CD57+ cell expansion on flow cytometry. The patients, all of them, had severe acquired aplastic anemia. The study sampled blood from patients who had received no therapy.

The V call is TRBV24-1, the J call TRBJ1-1; TRBD1 matches 8 bases. The clonotype was recovered from a human donor with aplastic anemia. What was sequenced was sorted CD4+, CD8+, or CD8+CD57+ T cells (not recorded which) from PBMCs. The CDR3 DNA reads TGTGCCACCAGTGACAACAGGGGGTCCACTGAAGCTTTCTTT. Translated, it gives CATSDNRGSTEAFF.